The rows below give T cell receptor beta chains drawn from one sample of a study of control samples from healthy donors and cancer patients. Sequencing was performed with immunoSEQ multiplex PCR; in TCRdb, only in-frame clones are kept and a portion is missing. The sample yields 100,000 to 150,000 clones, over 80% seen once. Sequenced sample: PBMCs. These receptor sequences come from a man of 80 years or more with head and neck cancer. CDR3s include the opening cysteine and the closing phenylalanine or tryptophan. D genes are given only for firm matches. Clone size is given for some rows only: seen once, a few or many times, or a class if the clone is expanded.

clone size	V gene	D gene	J gene	CDR3 protein	CDR3 DNA
few	TRBV10-2	-	TRBJ2-7	CASSESKIGTSEQYF	TGCGCCAGCAGTGAGTCGAAGATTGGGACCTCGGAGCAGTACTTC
-	TRBV5-4	-	TRBJ2-1	CASSLAGGGNNEQFF	TGTGCCAGCAGCTTGGCCGGGGGAGGCAACAATGAGCAGTTCTTC
-	TRBV27	-	TRBJ2-7	CASSLFYVLGSYEQYF	TGTGCCAGCAGTTTATTTTACGTATTGGGGTCCTACGAGCAGTACTTC
-	TRBV20-1	-	TRBJ2-2	CSARFTGELFF	TGCAGTGCTAGATTCACCGGGGAGCTGTTTTTT
-	TRBV6-9	-	TRBJ1-3	CASTPTGNTIYF	TGTGCCAGCACCCCTACTGGAAACACCATATATTTT
-	TRBV15	-	TRBJ2-7	CATSPVTPYEQYF	TGTGCCACCTCTCCGGTAACCCCCTACGAGCAGTACTTC
-	TRBV12-3/TRBV12-4	-	TRBJ2-1	CASSSAVGQFF	TGTGCCAGCAGTTCCGCAGTAGGACAGTTCTTC
few	TRBV7-2	-	TRBJ2-2	CASSPSLARNTGELFF	TGTGCCAGCAGCCCCTCCCTAGCGAGGAACACCGGGGAGCTGTTTTTT
-	TRBV3-1/TRBV3-2	-	TRBJ2-7	CASSQEGLSGLYEQYF	TGTGCCAGCAGCCAAGAAGGGTTGAGCGGACTCTACGAGCAGTACTTC
-	TRBV9	TRBD1	TRBJ1-3	CASSPRGTGGRTIYF	TGTGCCAGCAGCCCAAGGGGGACAGGGGGTCGGACCATATATTTT
-	TRBV11-3	-	TRBJ2-3	CASSLDKGGTLDTQYF	TGTGCCAGCAGCTTAGATAAGGGCGGGACCCTGGATACGCAGTATTTT
-	TRBV2	-	TRBJ1-6	CASRGTGGNSPLHF	TGTGCCAGCAGGGGGACGGGGGGCAATTCACCCCTCCACTTT
-	TRBV5-6	-	TRBJ2-5	CASSLGPRETQYF	TGTGCCAGCAGCTTAGGGCCTCGGGAGACCCAGTACTTC
-	TRBV10-3	-	TRBJ1-2	CAISESRGEVGYTF	TGTGCCATCAGTGAGTCCCGGGGGGAGGTTGGCTACACCTTC